The TCR beta chain under discussion was sequenced for a study of shared T cell receptors in the human thymus. Sequenced by immunoSEQ multiplex PCR; TCRdb stores in-frame clones only, minus some. The table includes hundreds of thousands of clones, approximately 87% detected once. Trimming removed 6 bases from V and 1 base from J, with 12 bases in between. The germline CDR1 and CDR2 sequences are WSHSY and SAAADI. The CDR3 contains 14 residues. This same sample was also part of a study on human thymus T cells.

The specimen sequenced was thymocytes. The V gene is TRBV10-2, the J gene TRBJ1-1; D unresolved. The sequence was collected from a boy under two years old with a congenital heart defect. CDR3 sequence: CASSVPTGNTEAFF. Written as DNA, the CDR3 is TGCGCCAGCAGCGTTCCAACCGGGAACACTGAAGCTTTCTTT.